These 18 T cell receptor beta chains came from one sample sequenced in a study of OX40 agonist ivuxolimab in advanced cancers. Sequencing used immunoSEQ multiplex PCR; TCRdb keeps in-frame clones, though not all of them. Of about 77,000 clones listed, 75% to 90% are singletons. The input for sequencing was CD4+ or CD8+ T cells sorted from blood, taken in a trial of the OX40 agonist ivuxolimab. These receptor sequences come from an adult with an advanced solid tumor such as melanoma, head and neck, liver or kidney cancer.

This chain uses TRBV7-2 with TRBJ1-3; 7 bases map to TRBD1. Trimming at V came to 5 bases and at J to 0 bases, leaving 4 bases not matched to a gene. The CDR3 spans 15 residues. Per germline, CDR1 SGHTA and CDR2 FQGNSA. The CDR3 nucleotides are TGTGCCAGCAGCCCCGGGACAGCCTCTGGAAACACCATATATTTT. Protein product: CASSPGTASGNTIYF.

V and J are TRBV18 and TRBJ2-1; a possible D gene is TRBD1 (5 bases). The CDR3 consists of 17 residues. V lost 3 bases and J lost 3, with 18 bases in between. Germline V CDR1 and CDR2: KGHSH, LQKENI. The CDR3 sequence: CASSPSDSKGNYNEQFF. As DNA, the CDR3 is TGTGCCAGCTCACCTTCTGACAGTAAAGGGAACTACAATGAGCAGTTCTTC.

This sequence joins TRBV6-5 and TRBJ1-2, with D possibly TRBD1 on 6 matching bases. The CDR3 totals 15 residues. The germline V and J ends were trimmed by 2 bases and 6 bases, with 16 bases remaining between them. Germline V gives CDR1 MNHEY, CDR2 SVGAGI. This CDR3 reads CASSYGQRGLDGYTF. CDR3 bases: TGTGCCAGCAGTTACGGCCAACGGGGGCTCGATGGCTACACCTTC.

This chain uses TRBV27 with TRBJ2-6; 8 bases map to TRBD1. The length of the CDR3 is 17 residues. Trimming removed 5 bases from V and 4 bases from J; junction bases left unmatched: 10. Germline V lookup: CDR1 MNHEY, CDR2 SMNVEV (reference sequence). Written as DNA, the CDR3 is TGTGCCAGCAGTCCCCGTTCAGGGGGCTTGGGGGCCAACGTCCTGACTTTC. Protein sequence: CASSPRSGGLGANVLTF.

The DNA of the CDR3 is TGTGCCAGCTCTCAAGGCGATGAAAAACTGTTTTTT. This translates into CASSQGDEKLFF. The chain combines TRBV18 with TRBJ1-4; no clear D. V was trimmed by 6 bases and J by 6 bases, leaving 8 bases between them. The germline V gene has CDR1 KGHSH and CDR2 LQKENI. The CDR3 is made up of 12 amino acids.

The V call is TRBV6-5, the J call TRBJ1-2; possibly TRBD1 for D (6 bases). There are 15 residues in the CDR3. CDR1 and CDR2 (germline): MNHEY, SVGAGI. Trimming stripped 5 bases from V and 0 bases from J, with 13 bases between. The CDR3 spells CASSPWTEANYGYTF. The DNA of the CDR3 is TGTGCCAGCAGTCCTTGGACAGAAGCTAACTATGGCTACACCTTC.

The chain has TRBV9 and TRBJ2-3; D possibly corresponds to TRBD1 (6 bases). V was cut by 4 bases and J by 2 bases, with 14 bases left in between. The CDR3 has 15 amino acids. Germline CDR1 is SGDLS and CDR2 is YYNGEE. The CDR3 protein is CASSQITGSTDTQYF. CDR3 bases: TGTGCCAGCAGCCAAATTACAGGGTCCACAGATACGCAGTATTTT.

This chain connects TRBV7-8 to TRBJ1-1, with 10 bases matching TRBD1. J lost 1 base, V lost 4 bases, and 3 bases had no gene match. The CDR3 totals 15 residues. Germline CDR1 SGHVS, CDR2 FQNEAQ. The CDR3 DNA sequence: TGTGCCAGCAGCTACGGACAGGGGGGGAACACTGAAGCTTTCTTT. Protein product: CASSYGQGGNTEAFF.

The V call is TRBV7-2, the J call TRBJ2-3; TRBD2 matches 12 bases. V was pared by 3 bases and J by 5 bases, with 12 bases of the junction left unmatched. From germline, CDR1 is SGHTA and CDR2 FQGNSA. The CDR3 covers 18 residues. In nucleotides, the CDR3 is TGTGCCAGCAGCTTCGGTGCGCGACTAGCGGGGGCCATAGATACGCAGTATTTT. It codes for CASSFGARLAGAIDTQYF.

The V gene is TRBV30, the J gene TRBJ2-5; unclear D gene. Trimming left V 3 bases short and J 7 bases short, with 12 bases between. The length of the CDR3 is 12 residues. The germline V gene encodes CDR1 GTSNPN and CDR2 SVGIG (reference sequence). CDR3 protein: CAWSPDRWTQYF. DNA for the CDR3: TGTGCCTGGAGCCCGGACCGGTGGACCCAGTACTTC.

This clone was detected only a few times. The rearrangement uses TRBV2 and TRBJ1-2; D unresolved. Germline assignment: CDR1 SNHLY and CDR2 FYNNEI. V gave up 1 base and J gave up 8 bases, with 11 bases separating them. CDR3 length equals 13 residues. CDR3 sequence reads: CASSEEVAGGYTF. DNA of the CDR3: TGTGCCAGCAGTGAAGAAGTTGCCGGGGGCTACACCTTC.

The chain links TRBV27 to TRBJ2-5, with 8 nucleotides matching TRBD1. Near its end, the DNA agrees better with TRBJ2-7, so the J call may be wrong. CDR1 is MNHEY, CDR2 SMNVEV, per germline (reference sequence). This CDR3 is built from 16 residues. The CDR3, as DNA: TGTGCCAGCAAACCCGCCGGGACAGGCCCCGTCTACGAGCAGTACTTC. Its translation: CASKPAGTGPVYEQYF.

This clone came up once. The chain combines TRBV5-1 with TRBJ2-1; D remains ambiguous. CDR1 and CDR2 (germline): SGHRS, YFSETQ. The V end lost 4 bases, the J end lost 0 bases, and 11 bases lay between the germline ends. The CDR3 length is 15 residues. Here the CDR3 DNA reads TGCGCCAGCAGCCCCACAGCGAGCTCCTACAATGAGCAGTTCTTC. This sequence encodes CASSPTASSYNEQFF. The variable domain in full, with the rest retrieved from reference TRBV5-1 and TRBJ2-1, is KAGVTQTPRYLIKTRGQQVTLSCSPISGHRSVSWYQQTPGQGLQFLFEYFSETQRNKGNFPGRFSGRQFSNSRSEMNVSTLELGDSALYLCASSPTASSYNEQFFGPGTRLTVL.

This clone was counted a single time. Other DNA variants within this sample encode the same CDR3. V gene TRBV15 combines with J gene TRBJ2-5, with D possibly being TRBD2 (5 bases). Trimming cost V 1 base and J 2 bases, with 8 bases left between them. The germline V gene has CDR1 LNHNV and CDR2 YYDKDF (reference sequence). CDR3 length equals 14 residues. CDR3 protein: CATSRGGSQETQYF. For the CDR3, the DNA is TGTGCCACCAGCAGAGGAGGGAGTCAAGAGACCCAGTACTTC.

The rearrangement uses TRBV6-5 and TRBJ1-1, with TRBD1 identical over 10 bases. The CDR3 runs 15 residues. Trimming took 0 bases from V and 5 from J; bases not matched to a gene: 3. Germline CDR1 MNHEY, CDR2 SVGAGI. The CDR3 nucleotides are TGTGCCAGCAGTTACTCAATGGACAGGGGGACTGAAGCTTTCTTT. Translating gives CASSYSMDRGTEAFF.

This clone appeared a single time. V and J are TRBV5-1 and TRBJ2-4, with D maybe TRBD2 (5 bases). CDR3 size: 14 residues. Germline V gives CDR1 SGHRS, CDR2 YFSETQ. The germline V and J ends were trimmed by 4 bases and 4 bases, with 12 bases remaining between them. This CDR3 is CASSPEVGKNIQYF. The CDR3 region has the DNA TGCGCCAGCAGCCCGGAGGTAGGGAAAAACATTCAGTACTTC.

A few counts support this clone. This sequence joins TRBV7-2 and TRBJ1-1; D not certain. The germline V and J ends were trimmed by 4 bases and 4 bases, with 13 bases remaining between them. Germline V gene lookup returns CDR1 SGHTA and CDR2 FQGNSA. This CDR3 has 14 residues. The CDR3 bases are TGTGCCAGCAGCTCCTCCGGGTCCCTCACTGAAGCTTTCTTT. Its protein is CASSSSGSLTEAFF.

This clone came up a few times. The rearrangement links TRBV11-2 to TRBJ1-1; a weak D match, TRBD1 (6 bases). V lost 5 bases and J lost 5, with 12 bases in between. This CDR3 has 13 amino acids. From germline, CDR1 is SGHAT and CDR2 FQNNGV. The CDR3 is CASSQQQGTEAFF. The CDR3 bases are TGTGCCAGCAGCCAACAGCAGGGGACTGAAGCTTTCTTT. Using reference TRBV11-2 and TRBJ1-1 for the parts outside the CDR3, the full variable domain is EAGVAQSPRYKIIEKRQSVAFWCNPISGHATLYWYQQILGQGPKLLIQFQNNGVVDDSQLPKDRFSAERLKGVDSTLKIQPAKLEDSAVYLCASSQQQGTEAFFGQGTRLTVV.